This T cell receptor (beta chain) was obtained from a study of a mutant IDH1 vaccine in newly diagnosed glioma. Specified time point: week 5, during vaccination. Topical imiquimod was applied with each vaccine dose, which held 300 ug of mutant IDH1 20-mer peptide. This CDR3 is built from 15 residues. V lost 5 bases, J lost 6 bases, and 16 bases lay in between. Germline-derived CDR1 and CDR2 are MNHNY and SVGAGI (reference sequence). A note on this clone: What it binds is not known.

Measured with immunoSEQ multiplex PCR; TCRdb has only the in-frame clones, and not every one. The profile shows 39,000 or so clones, approximately 80% of them singletons. The specimen comprised PBMCs, sampled from a glioma patient whose treatment included an IDH1 peptide vaccine. The chain recombines TRBV6-6 with TRBJ2-2; possible D gene TRBD1, 6 bases. This TCR was sampled from a man in his forties with glioma. CDR3 nucleotides: TGTGCCAGCAGTGGCCCTCAGGGGTCCGCCGGGGAGCTGTTTTTT. Amino acids: CASSGPQGSAGELFF.